The entry that follows covers one T cell receptor (beta chain) sequence. Its cognate antigen is unknown. No ophthalmopathy progression within 18 months constituted stable Graves' hyperthyroidism. Diagnosis rested on symptoms, serum thyroxine and TRAb, thyroid ultrasound, and orbital computed tomography. These data originate in a study of T cells in Graves' hyperthyroidism and ophthalmopathy. Notes on the study in general: Among clonotypes expanded in thyroid above 0.001, most were also found in blood.

The CDR3 has 12 residues. The germline V gene encodes CDR1 GTSNPN and CDR2 SVGIG (reference sequence). Between the trimmed V and J ends, which lost 5 bases and 2 bases, there was a span of 10 bases. Regions amplified from RNA transcripts were the TCR beta CDR3 regions. HTBI primers were employed in a first-round RT-PCR of the TCR CDR3. Each CDR3 protein gets one entry after TCRdb re-called the multiplex PCR reads with MiXCR. The sample includes roughly 300,000 distinct CDR3 sequences, roughly 20% seen only once; the top ten take around 47%. The chain recombines TRBV30 with TRBJ2-7; D tentatively reads TRBD1 or TRBD2 (5 bases each). The clonotype comes from a woman aged 50 to 65 with Graves' hyperthyroidism. Input material: blood. The CDR3 is CAWGTATYEQYF. The DNA for the CDR3 is TGTGCCTGGGGGACGGCTACCTACGAGCAGTACTTC. The full variable domain, rest sourced from reference TRBV30 and TRBJ2-7, is SQTIHQWPATLVQPVGSPLSLECTVEGTSNPNLYWYRQAAGRGLQLLFYSVGIGQISSEVPQNLSASRPQDRQFILSSKKLLLSDSGFYLCAWGTATYEQYFGPGTRLTVT.